The clone carrying this T cell receptor (beta chain) occurred a few times. Its cognate antigen is unknown. Sample time point: persistent/refractory GD, antithyroid drugs over 5 years with positive TRAb. From PBMCs, RNA was extracted and then used to make the TCR library. Roughly 9.8 milliliters of peripheral blood went into EDTA tubes. Sequencing libraries for TCR beta were prepared with iRepertoire HTBI primers and Arm-PCR of CDR3 regions. TCRdb reprocessed the multiplex PCR reads with MiXCR, giving one entry per CDR3 protein. The sample shows roughly 430,000 distinct CDR3 sequences, 21% of them seen only once. Trimming stripped 10 bases from V and 5 bases from J, with 15 bases between. CDR3 length: 12 amino acids. Looked up from germline, CDR1 is SNHLY and CDR2 is FYNNEI. This specimen comes from a study of regulatory T cells in long-lasting Graves disease. Study-wide results and limits: There were preferences for TRBV28, TRBJ1-2 and TRBJ2-5 in persistent disease.

This material consisted of peripheral blood mononuclear cells (PBMCs), taken when the disease was refractory, from a patient treated with antithyroid drugs. The J gene is TRBJ2-7, the V gene TRBV2; the D gene could be TRBD1 or TRBD2 (6 bases each). This receptor was obtained from a female donor with Graves disease. The CDR3 DNA reads as TGTGCCAACAGGGAGGACAGCGACGAGCAGTACTTC. Its translation is CANREDSDEQYF.